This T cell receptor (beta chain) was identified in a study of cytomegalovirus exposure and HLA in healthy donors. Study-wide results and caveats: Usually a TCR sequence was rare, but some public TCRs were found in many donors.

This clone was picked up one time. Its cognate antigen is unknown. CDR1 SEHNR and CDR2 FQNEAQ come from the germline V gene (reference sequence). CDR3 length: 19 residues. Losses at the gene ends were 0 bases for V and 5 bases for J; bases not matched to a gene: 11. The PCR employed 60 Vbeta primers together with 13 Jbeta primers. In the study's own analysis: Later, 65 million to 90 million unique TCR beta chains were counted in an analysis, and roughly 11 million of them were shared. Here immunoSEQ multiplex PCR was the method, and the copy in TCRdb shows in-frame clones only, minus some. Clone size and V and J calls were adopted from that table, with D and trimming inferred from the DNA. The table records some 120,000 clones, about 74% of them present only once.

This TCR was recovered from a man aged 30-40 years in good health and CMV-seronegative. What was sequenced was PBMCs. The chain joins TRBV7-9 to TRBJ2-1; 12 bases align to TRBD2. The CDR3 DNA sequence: TGTGCCAGCAGCTTAGCGGGAACGACTAGCGGGAGTATCGACAATGAGCAGTTCTTC. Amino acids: CASSLAGTTSGSIDNEQFF.